The 26 T cell receptor beta chains in this list originate from one sample, sequenced in a study of cytomegalovirus exposure and HLA in healthy donors. The PCR was carried out with 60 Vbeta primers and 13 Jbeta primers. The method was immunoSEQ multiplex PCR; TCRdb's version includes in-frame clones alone and lacks a portion of them. The sample yields some 130,000 clones, around 80% seen once. The sequencing input was PBMCs. The receptors here all came from a man younger than 45 in good health.

V and J are TRBV18 and TRBJ2-3; 8 nucleotides line up with TRBD2. The CDR3 spans 15 residues. J gave up 2 bases and V 9 bases, and 10 bases lay outside the gene matches. Germline CDR1 reads KGHSH; CDR2 reads LQKENI. The CDR3: CARHRRGETTDTQYF. CDR3 coding DNA: TGTGCCAGACACCGGCGGGGGGAGACCACAGATACGCAGTATTTT.

The chain couples TRBV11-3 to TRBJ1-3, with 9 bases fitting TRBD1. Germline V gives CDR1 SGHNT, CDR2 YENEEA. The CDR3 is 16 residues long. The V and J ends lost 5 bases and 5 bases, in that order; junction bases with no gene match: 10. The CDR3 region has the DNA TGTGCCAGCAGCCATACAGGGGGCCCTCCGAGAAACACCATATATTTT. It is translated as CASSHTGGPPRNTIYF.

The chain's CDR3 is CAWSVLSGTRTDTQYF. CDR3 nucleotide sequence: TGTGCCTGGAGTGTTCTTAGCGGGACACGCACAGATACGCAGTATTTT. The V call is TRBV30, the J call TRBJ2-3; 8 positions agree with TRBD2. From germline, CDR1 is GTSNPN and CDR2 SVGIG (reference sequence). This CDR3 has 16 amino acids. The V and J ends lost 0 bases and 1 base, in that order; junction bases with no gene match: 6.

The chain joins TRBV6-1 to TRBJ2-7; D is possibly TRBD1 (6 bases). The V end was cut by 6 bases, the J end by 6 bases, with 21 bases between. The CDR3 is 15 residues long. Germline V gene sequence: CDR1 MNHNS, CDR2 SASEGT. The CDR3 DNA sequence: TGTGCCAGCAGAAAATCAGGGGTTCCCGCGGGCGAGCAGTACTTC. It specifies CASRKSGVPAGEQYF.

This clone appeared a few times. This chain uses TRBV4-3 with TRBJ2-1, with TRBD1 matching over 7 bases. From germline, CDR1 is LGHNA and CDR2 YSLEER. Trimming took 0 bases from V and 4 from J; bases not matched to a gene: 6. CDR3 size: 16 residues. In DNA form, the CDR3 reads TGCGCCAGCAGCCAAGAGGTGGACAGGACGTACAATGAGCAGTTCTTC. This codes for CASSQEVDRTYNEQFF.

The V gene is TRBV10-3, the J gene TRBJ2-1; 11 bases map to TRBD2. V shed 6 bases, J shed 4 bases, and the junction held 8 bases outside the gene matches. The CDR3 loop spans 16 amino acids. Germline values: CDR1 ENHRY, CDR2 SYGVKD. This chain's CDR3 is CAIRASGTSGYNEQFF. CDR3 coding DNA: TGTGCCATCAGAGCCTCCGGGACTAGCGGTTACAATGAGCAGTTCTTC.

This chain connects TRBV14 to TRBJ2-1; D is unresolved. This CDR3 spans 18 amino acids. The germline V gene has CDR1 SGHDN and CDR2 FVKESK. V lost 2 bases, J lost 0 bases, and 17 bases lay in between. The CDR3 spells CASSQMNWQFSSYNEQFF. The DNA for the CDR3 is TGTGCCAGCAGCCAAATGAATTGGCAGTTCAGCTCCTACAATGAGCAGTTCTTC.

The chain employs TRBV5-8 and TRBJ2-7; no definite D call. CDR1 and CDR2 from the germline V gene are SGHTS and YDEGEE. CDR3 length: 13 amino acids. The germline V and J ends were trimmed by 0 bases and 2 bases, with 6 bases remaining between them. CDR3 loop: CASSLVSTYEQYF. The CDR3 DNA is TGTGCCAGCAGCTTGGTTAGCACCTACGAGCAGTACTTC.

This sequence joins TRBV6-4 and TRBJ2-7; no firm D call. Trimming took off 8 bases at V and 0 bases at J, with 14 bases between the two ends. Per germline, CDR1 MRHNA and CDR2 SNTAGT. CDR3 size: 14 residues. The DNA for the CDR3 is TGTGCCAGCTCCGTTGGGCAGAACTCCTACGAGCAGTACTTC. Its translation is CASSVGQNSYEQYF.

V gene TRBV4-3 combines with J gene TRBJ2-1; 8 bases align to TRBD2. Looked up from germline, CDR1 is LGHNA and CDR2 is YSLEER. V shed 6 bases, J shed 4 bases, and the junction held 2 bases outside the gene matches. The CDR3 is 13 amino acids. In DNA, the CDR3 is TGCGCCAGCAGTGCTAGCGGGTACAATGAGCAGTTCTTC. Translated, it gives CASSASGYNEQFF.

The chain has TRBV9 and TRBJ2-1; D gene unclear. The CDR3 runs 11 residues. CDR1 and CDR2 (germline): SGDLS, YYNGEE. V was trimmed by 4 bases and J by 9 bases, leaving 8 bases between them. This CDR3 is CASSSTGEQFF. The CDR3 nucleotides are TGTGCCAGCAGCTCCACCGGTGAGCAGTTCTTC.

For the CDR3, the DNA is TGCGCCAGCAGCCTTACAGGGTCCTACGAGCAGTACTTC. This gives the protein CASSLTGSYEQYF. The chain is built from TRBV4-1 and TRBJ2-7; weak D call: TRBD1 (6 bases). In germline, CDR1 is MGHRA, CDR2 YSYEKL. The length of the CDR3 is 13 residues. Trimming stripped 4 bases from V and 1 base from J, with 8 bases between.

The chain joins TRBV30 to TRBJ2-1; 9 nucleotides align to TRBD1. Germline CDR1 GTSNPN, CDR2 SVGIG (reference sequence). The CDR3 spans 14 residues. V dropped 7 bases and J dropped 2; count of bases not matched to a gene: 6. CDR3 amino acids: CAFLGDRAYNEQFF. CDR3 in DNA: TGTGCCTTTTTAGGGGACAGGGCCTACAATGAGCAGTTCTTC. Variable domain in full (rest from reference TRBV30 and TRBJ2-1): SQTIHQWPATLVQPVGSPLSLECTVEGTSNPNLYWYRQAAGRGLQLLFYSVGIGQISSEVPQNLSASRPQDRQFILSSKKLLLSDSGFYLCAFLGDRAYNEQFFGPGTRLTVL.

V is TRBV5-1 and J is TRBJ2-5; no clear D gene. The germline V and J ends were trimmed by 4 bases and 2 bases, with 9 bases remaining between them. The CDR3 contains 13 residues. Germline V lookup: CDR1 SGHRS, CDR2 YFSETQ. The CDR3 nucleotides read TGCGCCAGCAGCGGAGAAAGGCAAGAGACCCAGTACTTC. Protein: CASSGERQETQYF.

The CDR3 here is CASSNGLAFYEQYF. The CDR3 DNA reads TGTGCCAGCAGCAACGGACTAGCTTTCTACGAGCAGTACTTC. The chain couples TRBV7-2 to TRBJ2-7, with 8 bases lining up with TRBD2. Germline loops: CDR1 SGHTA, CDR2 FQGNSA. The V and J ends lost 5 bases and 3 bases, in that order; junction bases with no gene match: 6. The CDR3 covers 14 residues.

CDR3 residues: CASSLVGQAGGSDTQYF. The DNA for the CDR3 is TGCGCCAGCAGCCTAGTAGGGCAAGCGGGAGGATCAGATACGCAGTATTTT. The chain employs TRBV4-1 and TRBJ2-3, with TRBD2 matching 9 bases. This CDR3 region has 17 residues. CDR1 MGHRA and CDR2 YSYEKL come from the germline V gene. Trimming took 4 bases from V and 4 from J; bases not matched to a gene: 12.

This clone has more than one count but fewer than ten. CDR3 sequence reads: CASSLREYYEQYF. CDR3 nucleotides: TGTGCCAGCAGCTTGCGGGAATACTACGAGCAGTACTTC. The chain links TRBV5-6 to TRBJ2-7, with a tentative D call TRBD2 (5 bases). The CDR3 sequence is 13 residues long. Germline CDR1 SGHDT, CDR2 YYEEEE. Trimming removed 1 base at V and 3 bases at J, with 8 bases between.

The CDR3 region is CASSSSGLAGPYNEQFF. The CDR3 DNA sequence: TGTGCCAGCAGCTCCTCGGGGCTAGCGGGTCCCTACAATGAGCAGTTCTTC. This chain joins TRBV9 and TRBJ2-1, with 8 bases lining up with TRBD2. Germline V CDR1 and CDR2: SGDLS, YYNGEE. The junction had 11 bases not matched to a gene; V was cut back by 4 bases and J by 2 bases. This CDR3 is built from 17 residues.

The chain combines TRBV18 with TRBJ1-5, with TRBD1 matching 7 bases. The CDR3 is 14 residues long. V lost 3 bases and J lost 4; bases outside the gene matches: 3. Germline V gene sequence: CDR1 KGHSH, CDR2 LQKENI. CDR3: CASSPGQLNQPQHF. The DNA for the CDR3 is TGTGCCAGCTCACCGGGACAGCTGAATCAGCCCCAGCATTTT.

The chain couples TRBV10-1 to TRBJ2-7; D is perhaps TRBD2 (5 bases). The germline gives CDR1 WNHNN, CDR2 SYGVQD (reference sequence). The CDR3 is made up of 14 amino acids. The CDR3, as DNA: TGCCCCAAGGCCCGGGAAGGTTTTTCCTACGAGCAGTACTTC. This encodes CPKAREGFSYEQYF.

V usage is TRBV5-1 and J usage is TRBJ2-1; TRBD2 might be the D (7 bases). CDR1 and CDR2 (germline): SGHRS, YFSETQ. This CDR3 is built from 14 residues. V was pared by 4 bases and J by 9 bases, with 17 bases between. The CDR3 DNA follows: TGCGCCAGCAGCGTCTCCCCGGGGGGCGGTGAGCAGTTCTTC. It codes for CASSVSPGGGEQFF. Filled out from reference TRBV5-1 and TRBJ2-1, the complete variable domain reads KAGVTQTPRYLIKTRGQQVTLSCSPISGHRSVSWYQQTPGQGLQFLFEYFSETQRNKGNFPGRFSGRQFSNSRSEMNVSTLELGDSALYLCASSVSPGGGEQFFGPGTRLTVL.

This chain connects TRBV27 to TRBJ2-7; weak D call: TRBD2 (7 bases). Germline assignment: CDR1 MNHEY and CDR2 SMNVEV (reference sequence). The CDR3 contains 15 residues. Between the trimmed V and J ends, which lost 5 bases and 1 base, there was a span of 15 bases. CDR3 coding DNA: TGTGCCAGCAGTCTAGGAGGGGGGGTTTCCTACGAGCAGTACTTC. The encoded protein is CASSLGGGVSYEQYF.

Points on this clone: Germline and junction disagree at one end, which may indicate a read error. The rearrangement uses TRBV13 and TRBJ1-1; D not resolved. The CDR3 is made up of 13 amino acids. CDR1 PRHDT and CDR2 FYEKMQ come from the germline V gene (reference sequence). As DNA, the CDR3 is TGTGCCAGCAGCTCTTCCCCTCGCCCTGAGGCTTTCTTT. Translation: CASSSSPRPEAFF.

Comment on this clone: The junction shows a germline mismatch at one end, possibly a read error. The chain couples TRBV7-9 to TRBJ2-3; D remains unclear. There are 15 residues in the CDR3. CDR1 SEHNR and CDR2 FQNEAQ come from the germline V gene (reference sequence). This CDR3 reads CSSSPTFPYTDTQYF. The DNA for the CDR3 is TGTTCCAGCAGCCCTACCTTCCCCTACACAGATACGCAGTATTTT.

This sequence joins TRBV6-5 and TRBJ1-5; tentative D call: TRBD1 (5 bases). This CDR3 region has 13 residues. Trimming took off 2 bases at V and 8 bases at J, with 10 bases between the two ends. Germline lookup yields CDR1 MNHEY and CDR2 SVGAGI. This CDR3 is CASSYGGGKPQHF. CDR3 coding DNA: TGTGCCAGCAGTTACGGGGGGGGTAAGCCCCAGCATTTT.

This chain joins TRBV27 and TRBJ2-7; D is perhaps TRBD2 (5 bases). CDR1 MNHEY and CDR2 SMNVEV come from the germline V gene (reference sequence). This CDR3 has 13 residues. Between the trimmed V and J ends, which lost 1 base and 6 bases, there was a span of 10 bases. The CDR3 DNA follows: TGTGCCAGCAGTTTATATTTGGGAGCCGAGCAGTACTTC. This sequence encodes CASSLYLGAEQYF.